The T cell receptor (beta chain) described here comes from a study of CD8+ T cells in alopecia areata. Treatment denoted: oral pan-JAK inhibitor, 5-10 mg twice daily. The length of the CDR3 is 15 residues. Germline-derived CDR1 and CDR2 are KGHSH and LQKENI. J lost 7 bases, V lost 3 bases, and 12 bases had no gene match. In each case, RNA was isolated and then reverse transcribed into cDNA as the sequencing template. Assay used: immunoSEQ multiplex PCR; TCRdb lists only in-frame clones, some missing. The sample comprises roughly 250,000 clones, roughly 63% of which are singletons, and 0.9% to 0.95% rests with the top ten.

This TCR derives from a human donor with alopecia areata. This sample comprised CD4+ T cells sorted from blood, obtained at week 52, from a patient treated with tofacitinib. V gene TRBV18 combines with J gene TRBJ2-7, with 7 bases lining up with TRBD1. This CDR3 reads CASSPIDRELGEQYF. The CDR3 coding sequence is TGTGCCAGCTCACCCATTGACAGGGAGTTGGGGGAGCAGTACTTC. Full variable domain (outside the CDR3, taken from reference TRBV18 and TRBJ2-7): NAGVMQNPRHLVRRRGQEARLRCSPMKGHSHVYWYRQLPEEGLKFMVYLQKENIIDESGMPKERFSAEFPKEGPSILRIQQVVRGDSAAYFCASSPIDRELGEQYFGPGTRLTVT.